This passage covers 21 T cell receptor beta chains from one sample sequenced in a study of cytomegalovirus exposure and HLA in healthy donors (dated by TCRdb to 2016 to 2017). The method behind the library was the immunoSEQ multiplex PCR assay. For the multiplex PCR, a mixture combining 60 forward primers for TCR Vbeta segments and 13 reverse primers for TCR Jbeta segments was used. The table was pulled from immuneACCESS by TCRdb, which kept in-frame rearrangements only. Such tables lose some clones; where checked, under half of the loss comes from unresolved V genes, and the rest has no known cause. The sample profile shows about 170,000 clones; under 80% of them were found once. The ten top clones hold under 15% of the sample. The sample consisted of PBMCs. All receptors derive from a woman aged 45-65 years in good health and CMV-seropositive.

This clone came up a few times. This chain links TRBV6-1 with TRBJ1-1, with a tentative D call TRBD1 (6 bases). Trimming pared 0 bases from V and 5 bases from J, leaving 13 bases between. This CDR3 region has 15 residues. Germline V CDR1 and CDR2: MNHNS, SASEGT. The CDR3 here is CASSEAPGAETEAFF. CDR3 sequence (DNA): TGTGCCAGCAGTGAAGCGCCAGGGGCGGAAACTGAAGCTTTCTTT.

The rearrangement links TRBV7-8 to TRBJ1-5, with D perhaps TRBD1 (5 bases). The CDR3 spans 14 residues. Germline V lookup: CDR1 SGHVS, CDR2 FQNEAQ. The V gene lost 5 bases and the J gene lost 5 bases, with 13 bases spanning the gap. This chain's CDR3 is CASSPSWGDQPQHF. In nucleotides, the CDR3 is TGTGCCAGCAGCCCTAGTTGGGGGGATCAGCCCCAGCATTTT.

This chain uses TRBV7-9 with TRBJ2-7; TRBD2 matches at 12 bases. The length of the CDR3 is 14 residues. Germline lookup yields CDR1 SEHNR and CDR2 FQNEAQ (reference sequence). J gave up 13 bases and V 2 bases, and 9 bases lay outside the gene matches. The CDR3 sequence: CASSLSGTSGYSYF. In nucleotides, the CDR3 is TGTGCCAGCAGCTTATCTGGGACTAGCGGGTATAGTTACTTC.

This clone has only one observation. This sequence joins TRBV6-6 and TRBJ1-2, with 9 positions matching TRBD1. The CDR3 sequence is 15 residues long. Germline-derived CDR1 and CDR2 are MNHNY and SVGAGI (reference sequence). V gave up 6 bases and J gave up 5 bases; unmatched junction bases: 10. The CDR3 spells CASRDRGAVAYGYTF. In nucleotides, the CDR3 is TGTGCCAGCAGGGACAGGGGAGCAGTAGCATATGGCTACACCTTC.

V is TRBV7-3 and J is TRBJ2-3; 9 bases are shared with TRBD2. With 0 bases clipped from V and 5 bases from J, the junction kept 15 bases outside the gene matches. The germline V gene encodes CDR1 SGHTA and CDR2 FQGTGA. There are 19 residues in the CDR3. The CDR3 loop reads CASSLTPPGVAGGRDTQYF. The CDR3, as DNA: TGTGCCAGCAGCTTAACTCCCCCCGGGGTTGCGGGGGGGAGAGATACGCAGTATTTT.

The rearrangement joins TRBV5-1 to TRBJ2-1; perhaps TRBD1 as D (5 bases). Germline values: CDR1 SGHRS, CDR2 YFSETQ. The CDR3 covers 14 residues. Trimming cost V 2 bases and J 4 bases, with 10 bases left between them. The CDR3 region is CASSFSGAYNEQFF. DNA of the CDR3: TGCGCCAGCAGCTTCAGTGGGGCTTACAATGAGCAGTTCTTC.

The gene calls are TRBV7-6 and TRBJ1-1; D gene ambiguous. V dropped 2 bases and J dropped 8 bases, with 12 bases sitting between them. The CDR3 spans 13 residues. Germline V gene sequence: CDR1 SGHVS, CDR2 FNYEAQ. CDR3 amino acids: CASSLQDGGEAFF. CDR3 DNA sequence: TGTGCCAGCAGCTTACAGGACGGCGGGGAAGCTTTCTTT.

V usage is TRBV5-4 and J usage is TRBJ1-2; no reliable D call. V lost 5 bases to trimming and J lost 10 bases, with 18 bases between them. The CDR3 covers 13 residues. CDR1 and CDR2 (germline): SGHNT, YYREEE (reference sequence). The DNA of the CDR3 is TGTGCCAGCAGTCGGGATAACAGCCTTGACTACACCTTC. Encoded protein: CASSRDNSLDYTF.

J is TRBJ2-1 and V is TRBV5-6, with 13 bases fitting TRBD2. J was trimmed by 4 bases and V by 0 bases; bases with no gene match: 4. CDR1 and CDR2 (germline): SGHDT, YYEEEE. The length of the CDR3 is 17 residues. CDR3 amino acids: CASSLGGLAGSYNEQFF. The CDR3 coding sequence is TGTGCCAGCAGCTTGGGGGGACTAGCGGGGAGTTACAATGAGCAGTTCTTC. Drawing the rest from reference TRBV5-6 and TRBJ2-1, the complete variable domain is DAGVTQSPTHLIKTRGQQVTLRCSPKSGHDTVSWYQQALGQGPQFIFQYYEEEERQRGNFPDRFSGHQFPNYSSELNVNALLLGDSALYLCASSLGGLAGSYNEQFFGPGTRLTVL.

V usage is TRBV9 and J usage is TRBJ2-1; D unclear. CDR3 length: 14 residues. Per the germline V gene, CDR1 is SGDLS and CDR2 is YYNGEE. V shed 3 bases and J shed 2 bases, with 9 bases lying between them. The CDR3 nucleotides are TGTGCCAGCAGCGCCGACACCGCCTACAATGAGCAGTTCTTC. The encoded protein is CASSADTAYNEQFF.

This rearrangement joins TRBV5-5 to TRBJ2-1; TRBD1 matches at 10 bases. The CDR3 extends over 13 amino acids. The germline CDR1 and CDR2 sequences are SGHKS and YYEKEE (reference sequence). The trim removed 7 bases at V and 6 bases at J, leaving 4 bases unmatched. This CDR3 is CASGQGVINEQFF. The CDR3 DNA reads as TGTGCCAGCGGACAGGGGGTGATCAATGAGCAGTTCTTC.

In regard to this clone: The junction does not match germline at one end; this may be a read error. J is TRBJ2-3 and V is TRBV7-9; 7 nucleotides line up with TRBD1. CDR1 is SEHNR, CDR2 FQNEAQ, per germline (reference sequence). The CDR3 has 16 residues. Written as DNA, the CDR3 is TGCGCCAGCAGCCAGTCACAGGGGTTTAGCACAGATACGCAGTATTTT. Amino acids: CASSQSQGFSTDTQYF.

The chain links TRBV29-1 to TRBJ1-2; D perhaps matches TRBD1 (6 bases). V was pared by 7 bases and J by 6 bases, with 12 bases between. Germline V gene data show CDR1 as SQVTM and CDR2 as ANQGSEA. This CDR3 is 11 amino acids long. CDR3 DNA sequence: TGCAGCGCAAACACAGGGCATGGCTACACCTTC. Translation: CSANTGHGYTF.

V usage is TRBV30 and J usage is TRBJ2-7; D remains ambiguous. The CDR3 is 12 amino acids. Germline V CDR1 and CDR2: GTSNPN, SVGIG (reference sequence). Trimming left V 0 bases short and J 4 bases short, with 7 bases between. The CDR3 DNA is TGTGCCTGGAGTGTCGCGGATTACGAGCAGTACTTC. Translation: CAWSVADYEQYF.

This chain joins TRBV7-6 and TRBJ1-2, with a weak D call TRBD1 (5 bases). CDR3 size: 14 residues. From germline, CDR1 is SGHVS and CDR2 FNYEAQ. V was shortened by 1 base and J by 3 bases, with 9 bases between the two germline ends. CDR3 protein: CASSLGGGDYGYTF. The CDR3 DNA reads as TGTGCCAGCAGCTTAGGGGGGGGAGACTATGGCTACACCTTC. Complete variable domain (other parts from reference TRBV7-6 and TRBJ1-2): GAGVSQSPRYKVTKRGQDVALRCDPISGHVSLYWYRQALGQGPEFLTYFNYEAQQDKSGLPNDRFSAERPEGSISTLTIQRTEQRDSAMYRCASSLGGGDYGYTFGSGTRLTVV.

V and J are TRBV19 and TRBJ1-2; D ambiguous. The germline V and J ends were trimmed by 8 bases and 1 base, with 17 bases remaining between them. Germline V gives CDR1 LNHDA, CDR2 SQIVND (reference sequence). This CDR3 spans 15 amino acids. This chain's CDR3 is CASHTAGILNYGYTF. The CDR3 DNA is TGTGCCAGTCATACAGCTGGAATCCTTAACTATGGCTACACCTTC.

This CDR3 reads CASSLTVTDSGNTIYF. The DNA for the CDR3 is TGTGCCAGCAGCTTGACCGTGACAGATTCTGGAAACACCATATATTTT. The chain couples TRBV7-2 to TRBJ1-3; D perhaps matches TRBD1 (5 bases). The ends were cut back, 3 bases at V and 1 base at J, with 13 bases in the middle. CDR1 and CDR2 from the germline V gene are SGHTA and FQGNSA. The CDR3 consists of 16 residues.

The chain joins TRBV6-6 to TRBJ2-2, with TRBD1 identical over 10 bases. Germline-derived CDR1 and CDR2 are MNHNY and SVGAGI (reference sequence). J lost 4 bases, V lost 6 bases, and 5 bases had no gene match. The CDR3 consists of 15 residues. CDR3 residues: CASSPTGGGTGELFF. The CDR3, as DNA: TGTGCCAGCAGCCCGACAGGGGGCGGCACCGGGGAGCTGTTTTTT.

A few counts support this clone. This chain joins TRBV27 and TRBJ1-5; 7 positions match TRBD1. There are 19 residues in the CDR3. Germline V CDR1 and CDR2: MNHEY, SMNVEV (reference sequence). V lost 4 bases and J lost 1; bases outside the gene matches: 16. The CDR3 protein is CASSSHGTALMGSNQPQHF. CDR3 nucleotide sequence: TGTGCCAGCAGTTCCCATGGGACAGCCCTTATGGGGAGCAATCAGCCCCAGCATTTT.

V and J are TRBV10-3 and TRBJ1-6; D might be TRBD1 (6 bases). Germline V gene data show CDR1 as ENHRY and CDR2 as SYGVKD. V was trimmed by 2 bases and J by 10 bases, leaving 15 bases between them. This CDR3 region has 15 residues. The CDR3, as DNA: TGTGCCATCAGTGAGGAAGGACAGATGAAGTCACCCCTCCACTTT. Encoded protein: CAISEEGQMKSPLHF.

This chain connects TRBV4-1 to TRBJ2-7, with TRBD1 matching over 7 bases. V lost 2 bases, J lost 4 bases, and 8 bases stayed unmatched. In germline, CDR1 is MGHRA, CDR2 YSYEKL. The CDR3 totals 15 residues. The CDR3 reads CASSQSSDRVYEQYF. CDR3 DNA sequence: TGCGCCAGCAGCCAATCCAGCGACAGGGTTTACGAGCAGTACTTC.